This T cell receptor (beta chain) is drawn from a study of blood T cell repertoires in COVID-19. The method was immunoSEQ multiplex PCR; TCRdb's version includes in-frame clones alone and lacks a portion of them. The sample records 270,000 or so clones, about 87% being singletons. CDR3 length equals 18 residues. Germline-derived CDR1 and CDR2 are SGDLS and YYNGEE. With 0 bases clipped from V and 2 bases from J, the junction kept 2 bases outside the gene matches. Sequenced input: peripheral blood. The clonotype was recovered from a human donor in a cohort sampled during active COVID-19. This chain connects TRBV9 to TRBJ2-1, with 16 bases matching TRBD2. CDR3 region: CASSVAGTSGRAYNEQFF. The CDR3 DNA follows: TGTGCCAGCAGCGTAGCCGGGACTAGCGGGAGGGCCTACAATGAGCAGTTCTTC.